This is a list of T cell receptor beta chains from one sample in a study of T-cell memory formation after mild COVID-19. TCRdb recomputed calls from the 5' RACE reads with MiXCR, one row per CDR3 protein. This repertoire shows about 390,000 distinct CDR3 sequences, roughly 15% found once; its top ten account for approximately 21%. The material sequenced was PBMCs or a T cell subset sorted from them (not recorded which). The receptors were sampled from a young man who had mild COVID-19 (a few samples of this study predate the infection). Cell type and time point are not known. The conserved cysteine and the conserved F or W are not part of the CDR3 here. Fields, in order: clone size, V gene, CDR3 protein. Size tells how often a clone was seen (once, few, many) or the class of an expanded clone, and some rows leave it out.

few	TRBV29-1	SGAGIEAF
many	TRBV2	ASSDRYEQY
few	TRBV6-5	ASSPIGDRGYNEQF
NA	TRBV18	ASSPRATSSYNEQF
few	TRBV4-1	ASSQGWRQGGDTQY
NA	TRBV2	ASIQGYSGNTIY
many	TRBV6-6	ASSPQGAWGNQPQH
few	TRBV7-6	ASSLSRLAGGSYNEQF
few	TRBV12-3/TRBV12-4	ASTPRGTQPQH
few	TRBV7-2	ASSPDRSNNYGYT
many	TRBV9	ASSPRLEMWGEETQY
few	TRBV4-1	ASSRPSDEQF
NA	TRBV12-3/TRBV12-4	ASSPPRETQY
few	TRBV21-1	ASSNPASGVGDTQY
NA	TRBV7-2	ASSLYIGAYNEQF
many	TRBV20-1	SARDSQRGDTQY
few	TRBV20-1	SARQGAADTEAF
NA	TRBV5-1	ASSLFGGSPTEAF
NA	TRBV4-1	ASSLLALAGPNEQF
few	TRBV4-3	ASSQVPLPTEAF
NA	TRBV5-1	ASSLLGGDTEAF
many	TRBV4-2	ASSQDHSANYGYT
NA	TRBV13	ASSLESFGTGELF
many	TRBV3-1	ASSPPTGRRYNEQF
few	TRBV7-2	ASSLKGLSTDTQY
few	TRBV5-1	ASSLTDEQY
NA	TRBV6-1	ATNEAGLAGELF